One and the same sample provided the 10 T cell receptor beta chains below, sequenced in a study of cytomegalovirus exposure and HLA in healthy donors. Researchers ran the PCR with 60 Vbeta and 13 Jbeta primers. Using immunoSEQ multiplex PCR, the repertoire was profiled, and TCRdb retains in-frame clones only, with some absent. Among roughly 190,000 clones listed, more than 75% were seen once. Sequencing was carried out using PBMCs. These receptors were collected from a woman aged 45-65 years in good health and CMV-seronegative.

The genes are TRBV11-3 and TRBJ2-7; D gene uncertain. V was cut by 1 base and J by 6 bases, with 7 bases left in between. This CDR3 has 12 amino acids. Germline V gives CDR1 SGHNT, CDR2 YENEEA. This chain's CDR3 is CASSLATGEQYF. CDR3 coding DNA: TGTGCCAGCAGCTTAGCAACGGGCGAGCAGTACTTC.

The chain carries TRBV9 and TRBJ2-7, with 9 bases identical to TRBD2. Germline-derived CDR1 and CDR2 are SGDLS and YYNGEE. J was trimmed by 5 bases and V by 1 base; bases with no gene match: 4. This CDR3 is built from 14 residues. The CDR3 spells CASSVSLAGNEQYF. The CDR3 DNA follows: TGTGCCAGCAGCGTAAGCCTAGCGGGAAACGAGCAGTACTTC.

J is TRBJ2-5 and V is TRBV25-1, with a possible D match to TRBD1 (5 bases). Germline values: CDR1 MGHDK, CDR2 SYGVNS. This CDR3 contains 14 residues. Trimming pared 3 bases from V and 4 bases from J, leaving 12 bases between. CDR3 residues: CASSDVGVLETQYF. CDR3 sequence (DNA): TGTGCCAGCAGTGACGTAGGGGTCCTAGAGACCCAGTACTTC.

The V gene is TRBV7-2, the J gene TRBJ2-7; 11 bases line up with TRBD2. Germline loops: CDR1 SGHTA, CDR2 FQGNSA. J gave up 0 bases and V 5 bases, and 6 bases lay outside the gene matches. The CDR3 extends over 16 amino acids. For the CDR3, the DNA is TGTGCCAGCAGCCAGACTAGCGGGACTCTCTCCTACGAGCAGTACTTC. This encodes CASSQTSGTLSYEQYF.

In its sample, this clone was seen once. The V and J genes are TRBV9 and TRBJ2-7; the D gene is possibly TRBD2 (6 bases). The CDR3 is 16 amino acids. The germline V and J ends were trimmed by 0 bases and 2 bases, with 15 bases remaining between them. Germline V gives CDR1 SGDLS, CDR2 YYNGEE. Here the CDR3 reads CASSVGGGTVPYEQYF. The CDR3 nucleotides are TGTGCCAGCAGCGTAGGAGGCGGGACGGTCCCCTACGAGCAGTACTTC.

To note about this clone: Other DNA sequences in this sample translate to the same CDR3. V gene TRBV21-1 combines with J gene TRBJ1-6. TRBV21-1 is labeled a pseudogene. The CDR3 loop spans 15 amino acids. In nucleotides, the CDR3 is TGTGCCAGCAGCAAAGGGAGCCTCGGGTATTCACCCCTCCACTTT. This codes for CASSKGSLGYSPLHF.

Notes on this clone: Other DNA variants within this sample encode the same CDR3. V gene TRBV28 combines with J gene TRBJ2-3, with 12 positions matching TRBD2. The germline CDR1 and CDR2 sequences are MDHEN and SYDVKM. The V and J ends lost 5 bases and 3 bases, in that order; junction bases with no gene match: 0. This CDR3 contains 14 residues. This CDR3 reads CASSLAGGTDTQYF. CDR3 coding DNA: TGTGCCAGCAGTCTAGCGGGGGGGACAGATACGCAGTATTTT.

The J gene is TRBJ1-1, the V gene TRBV19; 7 nucleotides align to TRBD1. Germline V gene data show CDR1 as LNHDA and CDR2 as SQIVND (reference sequence). This CDR3 spans 15 amino acids. The junction had 7 bases not matched to a gene; V was cut back by 5 bases and J by 1 base. CDR3 sequence reads: CASSPLTGKNTEAFF. CDR3 bases: TGTGCCAGTAGTCCACTGACAGGGAAGAACACTGAAGCTTTCTTT.

This chain uses TRBV7-2 with TRBJ1-3; no firm D call. Germline-derived CDR1 and CDR2 are SGHTA and FQGNSA. The CDR3 is 14 amino acids. The ends were cut back, 1 base at V and 0 bases at J, with 4 bases in the middle. The CDR3 region is CASSLDSSGNTIYF. The CDR3 nucleotides read TGTGCCAGCAGCTTAGACAGCTCTGGAAACACCATATATTTT. Full variable domain (missing parts from reference TRBV7-2 and TRBJ1-3): GAGVSQSPSNKVTEKGKDVELRCDPISGHTALYWYRQSLGQGLEFLIYFQGNSAPDKSGLPSDRFSAERTGGSVSTLTIQRTQQEDSAVYLCASSLDSSGNTIYFGEGSWLTVV.

The rearrangement joins TRBV5-6 to TRBJ2-1; tentatively, D is TRBD2 (5 bases). The CDR3 consists of 15 residues. Trimming removed 2 bases at V and 3 bases at J, with 12 bases between. Germline V gene data show CDR1 as SGHDT and CDR2 as YYEEEE. The CDR3 coding sequence is TGTGCCAGCAGCTTCCGGGATCCAGACTACAATGAGCAGTTCTTC. This codes for CASSFRDPDYNEQFF.